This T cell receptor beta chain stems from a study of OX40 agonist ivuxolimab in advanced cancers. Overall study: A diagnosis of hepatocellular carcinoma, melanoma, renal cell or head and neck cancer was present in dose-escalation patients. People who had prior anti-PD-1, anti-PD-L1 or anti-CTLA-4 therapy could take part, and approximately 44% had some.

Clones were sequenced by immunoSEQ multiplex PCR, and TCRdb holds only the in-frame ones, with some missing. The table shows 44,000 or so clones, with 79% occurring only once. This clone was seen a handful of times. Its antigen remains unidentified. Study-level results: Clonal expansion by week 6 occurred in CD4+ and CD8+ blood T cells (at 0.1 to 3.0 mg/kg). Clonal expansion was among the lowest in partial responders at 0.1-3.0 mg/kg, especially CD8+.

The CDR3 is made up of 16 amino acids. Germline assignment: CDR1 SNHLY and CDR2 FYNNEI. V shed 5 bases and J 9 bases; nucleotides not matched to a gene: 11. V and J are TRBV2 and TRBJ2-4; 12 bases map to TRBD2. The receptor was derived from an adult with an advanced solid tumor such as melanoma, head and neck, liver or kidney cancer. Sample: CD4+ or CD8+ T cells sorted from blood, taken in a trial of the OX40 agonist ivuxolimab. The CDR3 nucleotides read TGTGCCAGCAGTAGACTAGCGGGAGTGGGGGAAAGCATTCAGTACTTC. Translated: CASSRLAGVGESIQYF.